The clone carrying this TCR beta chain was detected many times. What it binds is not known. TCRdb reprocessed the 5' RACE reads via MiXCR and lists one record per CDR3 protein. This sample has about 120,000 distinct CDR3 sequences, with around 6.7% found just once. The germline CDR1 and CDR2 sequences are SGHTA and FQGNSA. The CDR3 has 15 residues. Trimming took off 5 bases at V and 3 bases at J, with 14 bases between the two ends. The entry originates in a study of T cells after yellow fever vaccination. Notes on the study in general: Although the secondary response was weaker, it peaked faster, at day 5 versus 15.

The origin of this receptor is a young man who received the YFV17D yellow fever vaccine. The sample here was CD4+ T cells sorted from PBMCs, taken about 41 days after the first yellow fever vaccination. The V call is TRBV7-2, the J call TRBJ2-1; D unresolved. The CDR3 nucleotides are TGTGCCAGCAGCATAAATGGACCAGACTACAATGAGCAGTTCTTC. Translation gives CASSINGPDYNEQFF.